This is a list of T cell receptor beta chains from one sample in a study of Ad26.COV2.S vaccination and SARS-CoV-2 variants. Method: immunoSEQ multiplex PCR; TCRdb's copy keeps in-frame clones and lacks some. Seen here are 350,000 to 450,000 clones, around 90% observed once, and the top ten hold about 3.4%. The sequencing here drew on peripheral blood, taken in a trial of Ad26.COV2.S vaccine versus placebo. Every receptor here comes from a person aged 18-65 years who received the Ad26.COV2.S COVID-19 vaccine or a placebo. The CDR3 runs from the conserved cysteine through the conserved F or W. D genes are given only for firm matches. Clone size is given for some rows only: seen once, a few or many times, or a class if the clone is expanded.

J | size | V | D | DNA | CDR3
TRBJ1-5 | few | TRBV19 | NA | TGTGCCAGTAGCCTGGAGAGGGTTAGCAATCAGCCCCAGCATTTT | CASSLERVSNQPQHF
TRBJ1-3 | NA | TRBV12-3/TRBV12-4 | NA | TGTGCCAGCAGCCGGGCAGGGGTCGCCATATATTTT | CASSRAGVAIYF
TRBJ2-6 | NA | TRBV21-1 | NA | TGTGCCAGCAGCAAAAGGCGGCAGACTACAGCCAACGTCCTGACTTTC | CASSKRRQTTANVLTF
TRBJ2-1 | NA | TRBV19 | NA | TGTGCCAGTAGTATAGGACAGGCCTACAATGAGCAGTTCTTC | CASSIGQAYNEQFF
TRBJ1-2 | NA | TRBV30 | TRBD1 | TGTGCCTGGAGGCCGAGGGACAGATGGGACTATGGCTACACCTTC | CAWRPRDRWDYGYTF
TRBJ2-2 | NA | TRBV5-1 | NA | TGCGCCAGCAGCTTGGAGCCTGGGACGAACACCGGGGAGCTGTTTTTT | CASSLEPGTNTGELFF
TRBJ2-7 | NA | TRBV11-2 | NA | TGTGCCAGCAGCTTAGTGTACGAGCAGTACTTC | CASSLVYEQYF
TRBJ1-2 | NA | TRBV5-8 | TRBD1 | TGTGCCAGCAGCCGGGACAGGGATGACTATGGCTACACCTTC | CASSRDRDDYGYTF
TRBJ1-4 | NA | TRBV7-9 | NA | TGTGCCAGCAGCCCCGGAGGTCGCTACCGCAATGAAAAACTGTTTTTT | CASSPGGRYRNEKLFF
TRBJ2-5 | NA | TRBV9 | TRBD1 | TGTGCCAGCAGCAAACGGACAGGGGGGGAGACCCAGTACTTC | CASSKRTGGETQYF
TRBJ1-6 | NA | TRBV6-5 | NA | TGTGCCAGCAGTTACTCGCTAGGGCCCCTCCACTTT | CASSYSLGPLHF
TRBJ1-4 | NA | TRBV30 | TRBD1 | TGTGCCTGGAGGGACAGGGCAACTAATGAAAAACTGTTTTTT | CAWRDRATNEKLFF
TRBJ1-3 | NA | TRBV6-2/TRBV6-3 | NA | TGTGCCAGCAGTTACTCTGGAGGAAACACCATATATTTT | CASSYSGGNTIYF
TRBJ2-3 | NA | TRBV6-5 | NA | TGTGCCAGCAGCCGTACTTCAGGGTATACAGATACGCAGTATTTT | CASSRTSGYTDTQYF
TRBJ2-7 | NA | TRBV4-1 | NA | TGCGCCAGCAGCCACACGGGACAAGGCTCCTACGAGCAGTACTTC | CASSHTGQGSYEQYF
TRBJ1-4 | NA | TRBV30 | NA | TGTGCCTGGAGTGTACAGCCTAATGAAAAACTGTTTTTT | CAWSVQPNEKLFF
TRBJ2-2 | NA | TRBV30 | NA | TGTGCCTGGGACAAGGGACTCACCGGGGAGCTGTTTTTT | CAWDKGLTGELFF
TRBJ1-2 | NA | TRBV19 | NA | TGTGCCACCCTGGGGTATGGCTACACCTTC | CATLGYGYTF
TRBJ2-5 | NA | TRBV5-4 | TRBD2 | TGTGCCAGCAGCAGGACTAGCGGGGCGCGGGAGACCCAGTACTTC | CASSRTSGARETQYF
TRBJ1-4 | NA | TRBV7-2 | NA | TGTGCCAGCAGCTTAGAGAGGGGAACTAATGAAAAACTGTTTTTT | CASSLERGTNEKLFF
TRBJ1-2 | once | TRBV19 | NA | TGTGCCAGTAGTATATCAATAGGAGGGACCGCCGGAACCTTC | CASSISIGGTAGTF
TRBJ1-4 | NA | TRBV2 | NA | TGTGCCAGCAGGGAACAGGGTTTGGCTAATGAAAAACTGTTTTTT | CASREQGLANEKLFF
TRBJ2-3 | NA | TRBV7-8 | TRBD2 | TGTGCCAGCAGCTTCCAGACTAGCGAGCCCACAGATACGCAGTATTTT | CASSFQTSEPTDTQYF
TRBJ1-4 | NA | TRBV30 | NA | TGTGCCTGGAGTCTTGCAACTAATGAAAAACTGTTTTTT | CAWSLATNEKLFF
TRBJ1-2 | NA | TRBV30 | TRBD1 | TGTGCCTGGAGTGTACTAGGAGGGGGCGCGGGAGGCTACACCTTC | CAWSVLGGGAGGYTF
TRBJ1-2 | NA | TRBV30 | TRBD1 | TGTGCCTGGAGTGACAGGGGCCGATACTATGGCTACACCTTC | CAWSDRGRYYGYTF
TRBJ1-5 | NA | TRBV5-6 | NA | TGTGCCAGCAGCTTGGGATCCCAGCCCCAGCATTTT | CASSLGSQPQHF
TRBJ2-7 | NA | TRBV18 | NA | TGTGCCAGCTCAGCTACAGAGACCTACGAGCAGTACTTC | CASSATETYEQYF
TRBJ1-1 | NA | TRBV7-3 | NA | TGTGCCAGCAGCCGGGTACGGGGGGAAAACACTGAAGCTTTCTTT | CASSRVRGENTEAFF
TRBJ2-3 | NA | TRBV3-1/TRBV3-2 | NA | TGTGCCAGCAGCCAAGTTGCGGGGGCTTACACAGATACGCAGTATTTT | CASSQVAGAYTDTQYF
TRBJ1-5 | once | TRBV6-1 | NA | TGTGCCAGCAGTGCATCACAGAGGAGCGGGGATCAGCCCCAGCATTTT | CASSASQRSGDQPQHF
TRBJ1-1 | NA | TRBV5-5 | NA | TGTGCCAGCAGCCCGGGACAAGTAAACACTGAAGCTTTCTTT | CASSPGQVNTEAFF
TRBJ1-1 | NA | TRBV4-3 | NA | TGCGCCAGCAGCCAAGGAGGGTCAGAAGCTTTCTTT | CASSQGGSEAFF
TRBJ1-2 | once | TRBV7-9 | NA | TGTGCCAGTTCCTCACAGGGCGACTATGGCTACACCTTC | CASSSQGDYGYTF
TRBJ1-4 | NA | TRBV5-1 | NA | TGCGCCAGCAGCTTGATCACGGGTGAAAAACTGTTTTTT | CASSLITGEKLFF
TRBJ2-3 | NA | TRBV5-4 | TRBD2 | TGTGCCAGCAGCCCTACGACTAGCGGGATGGTCGCAGATACGCAGTATTTT | CASSPTTSGMVADTQYF
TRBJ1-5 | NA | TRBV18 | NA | TGTGCCAGCTCCCTACAGGGAGGGTCTGGACAGCCCCAGCATTTT | CASSLQGGSGQPQHF
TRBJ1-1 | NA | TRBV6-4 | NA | TGTGCCAGCAGTGTGAGCCAAGAGAACACTGAAGCTTTCTTT | CASSVSQENTEAFF
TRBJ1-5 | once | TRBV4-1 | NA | TGCGCCAGCAGCCAAGGGGGGGAGGCAAGTCAGCCCCAGCATTTT | CASSQGGEASQPQHF
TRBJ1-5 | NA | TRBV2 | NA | TGTGCCAGCAGCGCGGACAGTAATCAGCCCCAGCATTTT | CASSADSNQPQHF
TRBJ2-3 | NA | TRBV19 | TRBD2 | TGTGCCAGTAGCCCCCAGCGGTGGCCTAGCGGGGGGACAGATACGCAGTATTTT | CASSPQRWPSGGTDTQYF
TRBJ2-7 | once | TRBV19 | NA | TGTGCCAGTAGTGTAGAGGGGCCGGGCTACGAGCAGTACTTC | CASSVEGPGYEQYF
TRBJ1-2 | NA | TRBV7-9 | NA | TGTGCCAGCAGCCCTGTAAAACCTAACTATGGCTACACCTTC | CASSPVKPNYGYTF
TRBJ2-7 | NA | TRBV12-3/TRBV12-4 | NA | TGTGCCAGCAACGAGCAGTACTTC | CASNEQYF
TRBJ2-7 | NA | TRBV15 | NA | TGTGCCACCAGCAGAGATACAGGGACCTCCTACGAGCAGTACTTC | CATSRDTGTSYEQYF
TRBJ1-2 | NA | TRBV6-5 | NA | TGTGCCAGCAGGCCCGGAGGGGTTTATGGCTACACCTTC | CASRPGGVYGYTF
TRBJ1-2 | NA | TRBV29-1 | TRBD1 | TGCAGCGTTTCGACAGGGGGAGGGAACTATGGCTACACCTTC | CSVSTGGGNYGYTF
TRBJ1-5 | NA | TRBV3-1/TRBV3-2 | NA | TGTGCCAGCAGCCAAGATCTTAGCAATCAGCCCCAGCATTTT | CASSQDLSNQPQHF
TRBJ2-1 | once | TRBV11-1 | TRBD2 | TGTGCCAGCACCCCGGGGGGATGGGTGTACAATGAGCAGTTCTTC | CASTPGGWVYNEQFF
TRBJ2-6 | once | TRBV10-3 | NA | TGTGCCATCAGTGTGGGAAGCACATGGGGGGCCAACGTCCTGACTTTC | CAISVGSTWGANVLTF
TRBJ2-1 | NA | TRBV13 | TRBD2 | TGTGCCAGCAGCGTCCGACTAGCGGGGATTTTCAATGAGCAGTTCTTC | CASSVRLAGIFNEQFF
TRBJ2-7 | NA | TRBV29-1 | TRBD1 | TGCAGCGTTGAGCTAACAGGGGCCTCCTACGAGCAGTACTTC | CSVELTGASYEQYF
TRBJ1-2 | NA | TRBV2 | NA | TGTGCCGGGTACAGGGAAGGCTACACCTTC | CAGYREGYTF
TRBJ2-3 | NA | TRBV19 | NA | TGTGCCAGTAGTATTCGGGGGTTTTTCCCTAGCACAGATACGCAGTATTTT | CASSIRGFFPSTDTQYF
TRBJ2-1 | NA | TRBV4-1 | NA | TGCGCCAGCAGCCCCGACCCTCGGAATGAGCAGTTCTTC | CASSPDPRNEQFF
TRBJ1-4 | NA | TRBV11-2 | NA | TGTGCCAGCAGCCCACGAACCGGGACTTGGAGTGAAAAACTGTTTTTT | CASSPRTGTWSEKLFF
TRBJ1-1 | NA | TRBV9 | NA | TGTGCCAGCAGCCTCACCCGGGGGGGGACGAACACTGAAGCTTTCTTT | CASSLTRGGTNTEAFF